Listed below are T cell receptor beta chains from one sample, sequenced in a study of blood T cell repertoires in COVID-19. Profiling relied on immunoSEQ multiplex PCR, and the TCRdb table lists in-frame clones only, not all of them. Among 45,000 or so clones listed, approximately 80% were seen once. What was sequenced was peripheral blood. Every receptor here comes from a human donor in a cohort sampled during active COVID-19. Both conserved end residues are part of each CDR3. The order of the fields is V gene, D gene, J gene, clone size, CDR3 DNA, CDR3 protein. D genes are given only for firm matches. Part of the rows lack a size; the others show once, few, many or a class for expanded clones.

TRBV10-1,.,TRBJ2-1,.,TGCGCCAGCAAGGCCGGAAAAGCAGAGGACAATGAGCAGTTCTTC,CASKAGKAEDNEQFF
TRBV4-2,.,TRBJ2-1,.,TGTGCCAGCAGACAGCTCCCGTCGGGGAATGAGCAGTTCTTC,CASRQLPSGNEQFF
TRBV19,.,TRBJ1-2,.,TGTGCCAGTAGACCGGCAGGCCCTGTAAGCTATGGCTACACCTTC,CASRPAGPVSYGYTF
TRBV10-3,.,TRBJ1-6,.,TGTGCCATCAGTCTTGACTCGGGGGCACCCCTCCACTTT,CAISLDSGAPLHF
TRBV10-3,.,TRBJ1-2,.,TGTGCCATCAGTACCCAGGCCGGCGGCTACACCTTC,CAISTQAGGYTF
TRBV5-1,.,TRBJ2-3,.,TGCGCCAGCAGCCAGTCCAGGGTAGATACGCAGTATTTT,CASSQSRVDTQYF
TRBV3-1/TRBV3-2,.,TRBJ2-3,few,TGTGCCAGCAGCCAACAGCGGAACACAGATACGCAGTATTTT,CASSQQRNTDTQYF
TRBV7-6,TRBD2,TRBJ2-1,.,TGTGCCAGCAGCTTACAGACGGGAGGGCCATCCTACAATGAGCAGTTCTTC,CASSLQTGGPSYNEQFF
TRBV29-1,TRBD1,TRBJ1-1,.,TGCAGCGTTGAAGGGCCAGGGGGGACTGAAGCTTTCTTT,CSVEGPGGTEAFF
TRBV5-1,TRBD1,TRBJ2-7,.,TGCGCCAGCAGCTTGGAGGGTGGGACAGTCTCTTTC,CASSLEGGTVSF
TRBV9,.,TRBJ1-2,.,TGTGCCAGCAGCGTAGGTCGGGAGGGCCCCTATGGCTACACCTTC,CASSVGREGPYGYTF
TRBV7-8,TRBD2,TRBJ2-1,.,TGTGCCAGCAGCTTAACAGGGACTAGCGGGAATTACAATGAGCAGTTCTTC,CASSLTGTSGNYNEQFF
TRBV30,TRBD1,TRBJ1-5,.,TGTGCCTGGAGTTTCGGGACAGCCACCCTCGGCAATCAGCCCCAGCATTTT,CAWSFGTATLGNQPQHF
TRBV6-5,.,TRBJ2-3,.,TGTGCCAGCAGTTCCCGGGACTCGGATACGCAGTATTTT,CASSSRDSDTQYF
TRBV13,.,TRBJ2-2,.,TGTGCCAGCAGCTTAGGCCGGGTGGGCACCGGGGAGCTGTTTTTT,CASSLGRVGTGELFF
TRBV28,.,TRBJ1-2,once,TGTGCCAGCAGTTTAGCCAGGGCTGCTGGCTACACCTTC,CASSLARAAGYTF
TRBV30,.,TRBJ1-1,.,TGTGCCTGGAGTGTAATATTTCCGAGCCGCGGGCGGAACACTGAAGCTTTCTTT,CAWSVIFPSRGRNTEAFF
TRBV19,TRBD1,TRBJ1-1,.,TGTGCCAGTAGTAAGGGACAGGGGATTCACACTGAAGCTTTCTTT,CASSKGQGIHTEAFF
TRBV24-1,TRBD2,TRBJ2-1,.,TGTGCCACCAGTGACCCGGGACTAGCCAGGAATGAGCAGTTCTTC,CATSDPGLARNEQFF
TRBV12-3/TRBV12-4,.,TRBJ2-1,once,TGTGCCAGCAATAACCGCAGGGTCAATGAGCAGTTCTTC,CASNNRRVNEQFF
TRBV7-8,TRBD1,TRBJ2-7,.,TGTGCCAGCAGCTTAGAGACAGGGGTCCCAGGGGAGCAGTACTTC,CASSLETGVPGEQYF
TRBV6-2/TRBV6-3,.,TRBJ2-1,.,TGTGCCAGCAGTTACGGCAGCGACCCACACAATGAGCAGTTCTTC,CASSYGSDPHNEQFF
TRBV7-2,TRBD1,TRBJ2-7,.,TGTGCCAGCAGCCCTGGGCCGGGACAGGGGCCTTACGAGCAGTACTTC,CASSPGPGQGPYEQYF